This T cell receptor beta chain is drawn from a study of monozygotic twins with inflammatory bowel disease. UMIs that had a 6-nucleotide sample barcode were put in using template switching. From its re-call of the 5' RACE reads, TCRdb lists each CDR3 protein once, without DNA. The listing records 140,000 to 150,000 distinct CDR3 sequences. The CDR3 has 19 amino acids. The TCR was taken from a human donor with ulcerative colitis or Crohn's disease, or a healthy co-twin of an affected twin (not recorded which). The V and J genes are TRBV12-3 or TRBV12-4 and TRBJ1-2. Sequenced: blood. The CDR3 sequence: CASSARTKPKYPVNYGYTF.